This is a list of T cell receptor beta chains from one sample in a study of T-cell reconstitution after alpha-beta-depleted transplantation in children. TCRdb re-called the PCR reads with MiXCR, one entry per CDR3 protein. The sample consists of about 280,000 distinct CDR3 sequences, around a tenth of them appearing once. The input for sequencing was peripheral blood, taken 180 days after TCRalphabeta/CD19-depleted stem cell transplant. The receptors stem from a male patient aged 2 to 9 who had a stem cell transplant for chronic granulomatous disease, so the T cells may come from the graft donor. CDR3s include the opening cysteine and the closing phenylalanine or tryptophan. A D gene is named only where the DNA matches it firmly. Part of the rows lack a size; the others show once, few, many or a class for expanded clones.

DNA: TGTGCCAGCAGCAAGGCTAGCGGGAGTCTCCACGAGCAGTACTTC; CDR3: CASSKASGSLHEQYF; V: TRBV21-1; size: many; J: TRBJ2-7; D: -; length: 15
DNA: TGCGCCAGCAGCTCCTCAGTGAACACTGAAGCTTTCTTT; CDR3: CASSSSVNTEAFF; V: TRBV5-1; size: many; J: TRBJ1-1; D: -; length: 13
DNA: TGTGCCAGCAGCTTAGAAGGGACAGCCAATGAGCAGTTCTTC; CDR3: CASSLEGTANEQFF; V: TRBV11-2; size: many; J: TRBJ2-1; D: TRBD1; length: 14
DNA: TGTGCCAGCAGCATTAGCGGAGGCACAGATACGCAGTATTTT; CDR3: CASSISGGTDTQYF; V: TRBV7-3; size: many; J: TRBJ2-3; D: -; length: 14
DNA: TGTGCCAGCAGCCAAGAAAGTGGTAGCGGGAGGGCCCGGGGCAATGAGCAGTTCTTC; CDR3: CASSQESGSGRARGNEQFF; V: TRBV4-2; size: many; J: TRBJ2-1; D: TRBD2; length: 19
DNA: TGCAGTGCGGCAGGGGGTACCCTACAGGATACGCAGTATTTT; CDR3: CSAAGGTLQDTQYF; V: TRBV20-1; size: many; J: TRBJ2-3; D: TRBD1; length: 14
DNA: TGCGCCAGCAGCTTGGCCCTAGGGACTAGCGCAGCATCCTACAATGAGCAGTTCTTC; CDR3: CASSLALGTSAASYNEQFF; V: TRBV5-1; size: many; J: TRBJ2-1; D: TRBD2; length: 19
DNA: TGCAGTGCTAGTAAGAGCGGGATTATCTTCGAGCAGTTCTTC; CDR3: CSASKSGIIFEQFF; V: TRBV20-1; size: many; J: TRBJ2-1; D: TRBD2; length: 14
DNA: TGTGCCAGCAGCCCCCGAATAAATTCACCCCTCCACTTT; CDR3: CASSPRINSPLHF; V: TRBV7-9; size: many; J: TRBJ1-6; D: -; length: 13
DNA: TGTGCCAGCAGTCGAGGACTAGCCGGGGAGCTGTTTTTT; CDR3: CASSRGLAGELFF; V: TRBV11-3; size: many; J: TRBJ2-2; D: TRBD2; length: 13
DNA: TGTGCCAGCAGTGTTGTGGCTAGCGGGGACACAGATACGCAGTATTTT; CDR3: CASSVVASGDTDTQYF; V: TRBV6-1; size: many; J: TRBJ2-3; D: TRBD2; length: 16
DNA: TGCAGTGCTAGAGTTCCACAGGGGGCTTTCTACGAGCAGTACTTC; CDR3: CSARVPQGAFYEQYF; V: TRBV20-1; size: many; J: TRBJ2-7; D: TRBD1; length: 15
DNA: TGTGCCAGCACCCATTATCCCGGGGGAAACTCTGGAAACACCATATATTTT; CDR3: CASTHYPGGNSGNTIYF; V: TRBV3-1; size: many; J: TRBJ1-3; D: -; length: 17
DNA: TGTGCCAGCAGCCCTGGGGGACTAGCGCGAGACAATGAGCAGTTCTTC; CDR3: CASSPGGLARDNEQFF; V: TRBV7-3; size: many; J: TRBJ2-1; D: TRBD2; length: 16
DNA: TGTGCCAGCCTCCTTGCACCTACGCAGTATTTT; CDR3: CASLLAPTQYF; V: TRBV28; size: -; J: TRBJ2-3; D: -; length: 11
DNA: TGTGCCAGCAACTCAGCTGGTGTCTATGGCTACACCTTC; CDR3: CASNSAGVYGYTF; V: TRBV5-4; size: -; J: TRBJ1-2; D: -; length: 13
DNA: TGTGCCAGCAGCTTAGGACTTAGCGGGGGCACAGATACGCAGTATTTT; CDR3: CASSLGLSGGTDTQYF; V: TRBV11-3; size: many; J: TRBJ2-3; D: TRBD2; length: 16
DNA: TGTGCCAGCAGTTTGAACGGACAAGAGACCCAGTACTTC; CDR3: CASSLNGQETQYF; V: TRBV12-3/TRBV12-4; size: many; J: TRBJ2-5; D: -; length: 13
DNA: TGCGCCAGCGCTGGACGGGGCTACGAGCAGTACTTC; CDR3: CASAGRGYEQYF; V: TRBV10-2; size: many; J: TRBJ2-7; D: -; length: 12
DNA: TGTGCCAGCAGCCGAGGACTAGCGCAGGGGGCCCAGTACTTC; CDR3: CASSRGLAQGAQYF; V: TRBV5-6; size: -; J: TRBJ2-5; D: TRBD2; length: 14
DNA: TGTGCCAGCAGCCACCGGGCCCTCCTCAAGGCTGGAAACACCATATATTTT; CDR3: CASSHRALLKAGNTIYF; V: TRBV7-2; size: many; J: TRBJ1-3; D: -; length: 17
DNA: TGTGCCAGCAGTTCATCAGGTGGGTTGGGCTACGAGCAGTACTTC; CDR3: CASSSSGGLGYEQYF; V: TRBV27; size: many; J: TRBJ2-7; D: -; length: 15
DNA: TGTGCCAGCAGAGGGGGAGATACGCAGTATTTT; CDR3: CASRGGDTQYF; V: TRBV5-6; size: few; J: TRBJ2-3; D: -; length: 11